The 2 T cell receptor beta chains presented below share a single source sample, sequenced in a study of blood T cell repertoires in COVID-19. The repertoire was sequenced with immunoSEQ multiplex PCR; TCRdb's copy has only in-frame clones and lacks some. The repertoire holds about 98,000 clones, with more than 85% as singletons. Sequencing input: peripheral blood. All receptors derive from a man aged 18 to 30 with acute or convalescent COVID-19.

The chain uses TRBV19 and TRBJ1-5, with D hard to call. The CDR3 spans 15 residues. CDR1 and CDR2 from the germline V gene are LNHDA and SQIVND (reference sequence). Between the trimmed V and J ends, which lost 1 base and 6 bases, there was a span of 13 bases. The CDR3, as DNA: TGTGCCAGTAGTATAGTTGCGGATTCGGGTCAGCCCCAGCATTTT. Its protein product is CASSIVADSGQPQHF.

Here the CDR3 reads CASSLSGTENTEAFF. The CDR3 DNA is TGTGCCAGCTCACTATCCGGGACAGAGAACACTGAAGCTTTCTTT. The chain combines TRBV18 with TRBJ1-1; 7 positions match TRBD1. Germline assignment: CDR1 KGHSH and CDR2 LQKENI. CDR3 size: 15 residues. V gave up 4 bases and J gave up 1 base; unmatched junction bases: 6.